These T cell receptor beta chains were read from a single sample in a study of metastatic and nonmetastatic thyroid tumors. MiXCR re-clonotyped the PCR reads for TCRdb. The data show roughly 71,000 clones, less than 20% seen once. The material sequenced was blood. The source of these receptors is a female donor with papillary thyroid cancer or a benign thyroid nodule (not recorded which). Some clones in this sample may be carry-over from other donors' samples. CDR3s include the opening cysteine and the closing phenylalanine or tryptophan. Fields, in order: V gene, D gene, CDR3 protein. D genes are given only for firm matches.

TRBV25-1,TRBD2,CASTTSGNGELFF
TRBV11-3,-,CASSSSGTREQYF
TRBV24-1,-,CASVVGISTDMQYF
TRBV27,TRBD2,CATRTSGRGEEQFF
TRBV2,-,CANHEGGGNEQFF
TRBV6-1,-,CASSTGTGIQPQHF
TRBV28,-,CASSLYSHTQYF
TRBV20-1,TRBD1,CSARPGQAVYEQYF
TRBV27,-,CASSLSQGLDTQYF
TRBV30,-,CAWSPTDQPQHF
TRBV6-2/TRBV6-3,-,CASSYSGQPQHF
TRBV5-1,TRBD2,CASRPRLAGDRYEQYF
TRBV27,-,CASSPNLGGGSPLHF
TRBV9,TRBD1,CASSVEGQVTDTQYF
TRBV12-3/TRBV12-4,-,CASSSRGGVTEAFF
TRBV30,-,CAWERNEKLFF
TRBV20-1,TRBD2,CSAQRGGAYEQYF
TRBV12-5,-,CASGLERSYTF
TRBV11-3,-,CASSLGPDGYTF
TRBV7-2,TRBD2,CASSYLAGKETQYF
TRBV9,-,CASSVGNTIYF
TRBV12-3/TRBV12-4,-,CASSSLGRSHAEQYF
TRBV11-1,TRBD1,CASSQITMDRGRSGYTF
TRBV5-5,TRBD1,CASSLGSGRGSVQYF
TRBV14,-,CASSRWVGDEKLFF
TRBV6-1,-,CASTLGATYEQYF
TRBV2,TRBD2,CASRQAAGGEEETQYF
TRBV15,-,CATSRDRDTTNTEAFF
TRBV30,-,CAWSVGGMTEAFF
TRBV5-1,-,CASSWTASSNTEAFF
TRBV3-1,-,CASSQTVNQPQHF
TRBV6-1,-,CASSRIGRCEQYF
TRBV6-4,-,CASSGGWSNQPQHF
TRBV11-2,-,CASSSQGVGANVLTF
TRBV20-1,TRBD1,CSARWGTGLVTGELFF
TRBV3-1,TRBD1,CASSHIGTGGHEQFF
TRBV9,TRBD1,CASSPKTGREQYF
TRBV10-3,-,CATGPENRAGHEQYF
TRBV2,TRBD2,CASTSLAGAGETQYF
TRBV6-1,TRBD1,CASSATGTGTEAFF